A selection of T cell receptor beta chains follows, all from one sample in a study of quantifying T cell responses using KT2 cells. TCRdb itself ran the UMI-ligation and nested PCR reads through MiXCR, one entry per CDR3 protein. The profile shows around 56,000 distinct CDR3 sequences, roughly an eighth of them singletons. Specimen: PBMCs spiked with cells of the T cell clone KT2. Receptor source: a human donor. The CDR3 runs from the conserved cysteine through the conserved F or W. The order of the fields is J gene, V gene, clone size, D gene, CDR3 protein, CDR3 DNA. The D gene is left open where the match is weak. Not all rows give a size; the values are once, few, many and, for expanded clones, a class.

TRBJ2-2	TRBV12-3/TRBV12-4	NA	NA	CASRQRTSYTGELFF	TGTGCCAGCCGTCAACGGACCTCCTACACCGGGGAGCTGTTTTTT
TRBJ1-1	TRBV5-6	NA	NA	CASSLGIGVGTEAFF	TGTGCCAGCAGCTTGGGAATAGGGGTCGGCACTGAAGCTTTCTTT
TRBJ1-1	TRBV19	many	NA	CASSIRSGTPTEAFF	TGTGCCAGTAGTATCAGATCCGGGACGCCTACTGAAGCTTTCTTT
TRBJ2-5	TRBV5-6	NA	NA	CASSLDLGVQETQYF	TGTGCCAGCAGCTTGGATCTTGGGGTACAAGAGACCCAGTACTTC
TRBJ2-1	TRBV12-3/TRBV12-4	NA	NA	CASSSSTGGVADEQFF	NA
TRBJ2-3	TRBV4-3	many	NA	CASSQGWGPDTQYF	TGCGCCAGCAGCCAAGGCTGGGGACCAGATACGCAGTATTTT
TRBJ1-1	TRBV14	NA	NA	CASSGTSNTEAFF	TGTGCCAGCTCCGGGACTAGCAACACTGAAGCTTTCTTT
TRBJ2-1	TRBV2	NA	NA	CASSPRLALNEQFF	TGTGCCAGCAGCCCCCGCCTAGCGCTCAATGAGCAGTTCTTC
TRBJ2-7	TRBV29-1	many	TRBD2	CSATLISGIYEQYF	TGCAGCGCTACCCTAATCAGCGGGATCTACGAGCAGTACTTC
TRBJ2-3	TRBV7-2	NA	NA	CASSLVGGRADTQYF	TGTGCCAGCAGCTTAGTGGGAGGCAGGGCAGATACGCAGTATTTT
TRBJ2-3	TRBV5-4	many	NA	CASRQGTDTQYF	TGTGCCAGCAGGCAGGGGACAGATACGCAGTATTTT
TRBJ2-2	TRBV20-1	few	NA	CSARDWRQENTGELFF	TGCAGTGCTAGGGATTGGCGACAGGAGAACACCGGGGAGCTGTTTTTT